This is a list of T cell receptor beta chains from one sample in a study of chemoradiotherapy in HPV16-positive cancers. The repertoire was sequenced with immunoSEQ multiplex PCR; TCRdb's copy has only in-frame clones and lacks some. The data show 40,000 to 65,000 clones, about nine tenths seen once. The sample was blood, taken from a patient who underwent chemoradiotherapy. The receptors were gathered from a human donor with HPV-associated anogenital cancer. Each CDR3 is given with its conserved first and last residue. D genes are given only for firm matches. Where a row states a size, it is once, few, many or the class of an expanded clone; other rows omit it.

clone size,D gene,V gene,J gene,CDR3 protein,CDR3 DNA
-,-,TRBV6-1,TRBJ2-2,CASSVGLAEGYRGELFF,TGTGCCAGCAGTGTTGGACTGGCGGAGGGGTATCGTGGGGAGCTGTTTTTT
-,TRBD2,TRBV27,TRBJ2-7,CASSKLAGGLYEQYF,TGTGCCAGCAGTAAACTAGCGGGGGGCCTCTACGAGCAGTACTTC
-,-,TRBV7-9,TRBJ1-1,CASSFSGGMNTEAFF,TGTGCCAGCAGCTTTAGCGGGGGAATGAACACTGAAGCTTTCTTT
-,TRBD1,TRBV4-3,TRBJ1-4,CASSQAWQGASDEKLFF,TGCGCCAGCAGCCAGGCCTGGCAGGGGGCATCTGATGAAAAACTGTTTTTT
-,TRBD1,TRBV5-1,TRBJ2-2,CASSLVTGGGVSNTGELFF,TGCGCCAGCAGCTTGGTTACAGGGGGCGGTGTGTCGAACACCGGGGAGCTGTTTTTT
-,-,TRBV19,TRBJ2-6,CASKVGSGANVLTF,TGTGCCAGTAAGGTCGGGTCTGGGGCCAACGTCCTGACTTTC
-,-,TRBV7-2,TRBJ1-6,CASSLLGQTNSPLHF,TGTGCCAGCAGCCTCCTCGGACAGACAAATTCACCCCTCCACTTT
-,-,TRBV18,TRBJ1-5,CASSPGGNQPQHF,TGTGCCAGCTCACCGGGGGGAAATCAGCCCCAGCATTTT
-,TRBD2,TRBV7-2,TRBJ2-3,CASSLAATTDTQYF,TGTGCCAGCAGCCTAGCGGCGACCACAGATACGCAGTATTTT
-,-,TRBV25-1,TRBJ2-1,CASSRPAGSDSYNEQFF,TGTGCCAGCAGTCGCCCGGCGGGCTCCGATTCCTACAATGAGCAGTTCTTC
-,-,TRBV5-4,TRBJ1-4,CASSHQQGSTNEKLFF,TGTGCCAGCAGCCATCAACAGGGTTCCACTAATGAAAAACTGTTTTTT
-,-,TRBV6-1,TRBJ2-1,CASSVRDREYNEQFF,TGTGCCAGCAGTGTCCGGGACCGGGAATACAATGAGCAGTTCTTC
-,TRBD2,TRBV2,TRBJ2-2,CASSERGLAGVGTGELFF,TGTGCCAGCAGTGAAAGGGGACTAGCGGGAGTCGGGACCGGGGAGCTGTTTTTT
-,-,TRBV6-6,TRBJ1-2,CASSYGDYGYTF,TGTGCCAGCAGTTACGGTGACTATGGCTACACCTTC
-,-,TRBV2,TRBJ1-2,CASKQSGDGYTF,TGTGCCAGCAAGCAGTCAGGGGATGGCTACACCTTC
-,-,TRBV9,TRBJ1-3,CASSVEAGNTIYF,TGTGCCAGCAGCGTAGAAGCGGGAAACACCATATATTTT
-,TRBD2,TRBV9,TRBJ2-3,CASSPRWTSGRPDTQYF,TGTGCCAGCAGCCCTAGATGGACTAGCGGGAGGCCAGATACGCAGTATTTT
-,-,TRBV18,TRBJ1-4,CASSRQGNENEKLFF,TGTGCCAGCTCCCGGCAAGGAAACGAGAATGAAAAACTGTTTTTT
-,-,TRBV6-6,TRBJ2-7,CASGVAYEQYF,TGTGCCAGCGGGGTCGCCTACGAGCAGTACTTC
-,TRBD1,TRBV6-1,TRBJ1-2,CASSDNRGRGGYTF,TGTGCCAGCAGTGATAACAGGGGGCGGGGTGGCTACACCTTC
-,-,TRBV5-4,TRBJ1-1,CASSLTRGTEAFF,TGTGCCAGCAGCTTGACTCGGGGCACTGAAGCTTTCTTT
-,-,TRBV9,TRBJ2-7,CASSVAGDNYEQYF,TGTGCCAGCAGCGTAGCTGGGGACAACTACGAGCAGTACTTC
once,-,TRBV7-2,TRBJ2-5,CASSLRPSGVIIETQYF,TGTGCCAGCAGCCTCCGACCCTCGGGGGTGATCATAGAGACCCAGTACTTC